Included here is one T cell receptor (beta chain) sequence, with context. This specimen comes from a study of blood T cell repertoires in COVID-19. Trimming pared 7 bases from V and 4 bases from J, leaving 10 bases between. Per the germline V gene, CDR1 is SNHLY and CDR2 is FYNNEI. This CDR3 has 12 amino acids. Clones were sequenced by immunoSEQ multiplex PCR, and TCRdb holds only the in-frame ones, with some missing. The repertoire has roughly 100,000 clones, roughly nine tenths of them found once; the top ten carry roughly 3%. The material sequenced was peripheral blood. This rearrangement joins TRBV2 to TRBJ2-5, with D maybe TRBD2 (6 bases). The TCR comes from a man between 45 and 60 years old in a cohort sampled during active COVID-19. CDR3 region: CASIAVGETQYF. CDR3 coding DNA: TGTGCCAGCATAGCGGTAGGAGAGACCCAGTACTTC.